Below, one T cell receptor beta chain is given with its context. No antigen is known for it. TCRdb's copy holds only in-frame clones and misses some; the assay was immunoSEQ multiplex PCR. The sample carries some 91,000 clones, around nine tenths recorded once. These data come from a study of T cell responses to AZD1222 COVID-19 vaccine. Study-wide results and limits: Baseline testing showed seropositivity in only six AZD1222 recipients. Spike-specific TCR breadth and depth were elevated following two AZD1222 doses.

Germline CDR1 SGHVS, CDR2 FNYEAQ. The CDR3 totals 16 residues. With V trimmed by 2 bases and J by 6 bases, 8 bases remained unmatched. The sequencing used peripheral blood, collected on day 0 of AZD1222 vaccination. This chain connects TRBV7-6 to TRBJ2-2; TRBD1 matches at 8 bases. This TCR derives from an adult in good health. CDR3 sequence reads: CASSLPDRGEAGELFF. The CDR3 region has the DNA TGTGCCAGCAGCTTACCCGACAGGGGAGAGGCCGGGGAGCTGTTTTTT. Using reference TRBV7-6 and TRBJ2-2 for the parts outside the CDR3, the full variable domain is GAGVSQSPRYKVTKRGQDVALRCDPISGHVSLYWYRQALGQGPEFLTYFNYEAQQDKSGLPNDRFSAERPEGSISTLTIQRTEQRDSAMYRCASSLPDRGEAGELFFGEGSRLTVL.